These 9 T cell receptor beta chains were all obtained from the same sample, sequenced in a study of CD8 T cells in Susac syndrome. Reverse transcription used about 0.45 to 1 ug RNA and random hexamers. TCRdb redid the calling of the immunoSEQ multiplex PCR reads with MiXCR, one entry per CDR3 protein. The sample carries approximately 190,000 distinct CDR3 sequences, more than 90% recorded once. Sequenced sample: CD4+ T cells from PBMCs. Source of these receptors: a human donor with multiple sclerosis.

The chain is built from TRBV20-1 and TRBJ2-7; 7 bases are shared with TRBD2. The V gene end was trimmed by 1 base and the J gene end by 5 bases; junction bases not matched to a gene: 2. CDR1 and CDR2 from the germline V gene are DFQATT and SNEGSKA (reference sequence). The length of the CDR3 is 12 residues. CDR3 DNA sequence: TGCAGTGCTAGAGTGGGGGGGGACGAGCAGTACTTC. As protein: CSARVGGDEQYF.

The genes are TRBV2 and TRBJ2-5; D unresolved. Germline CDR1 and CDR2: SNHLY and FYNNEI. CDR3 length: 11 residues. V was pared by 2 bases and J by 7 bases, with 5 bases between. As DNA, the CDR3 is TGTGCCAGCAGTGAAACTTGGACCCAGTACTTC. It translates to CASSETWTQYF.

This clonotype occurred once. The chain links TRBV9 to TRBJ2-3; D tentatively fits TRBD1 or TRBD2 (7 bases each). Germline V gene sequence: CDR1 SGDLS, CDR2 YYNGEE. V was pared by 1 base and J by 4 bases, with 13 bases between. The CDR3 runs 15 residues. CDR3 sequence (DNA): TGTGCCAGCAGCGTATGGCGGGGGACAGCAGATACGCAGTATTTT. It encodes CASSVWRGTADTQYF.

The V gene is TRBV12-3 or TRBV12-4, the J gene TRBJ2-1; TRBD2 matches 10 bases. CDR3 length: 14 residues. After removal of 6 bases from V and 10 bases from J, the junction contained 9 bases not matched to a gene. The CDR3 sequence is CASSPLAGGGEQFF. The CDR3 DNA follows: TGTGCCAGCAGCCCCTTAGCGGGAGGAGGGGAGCAGTTCTTC.

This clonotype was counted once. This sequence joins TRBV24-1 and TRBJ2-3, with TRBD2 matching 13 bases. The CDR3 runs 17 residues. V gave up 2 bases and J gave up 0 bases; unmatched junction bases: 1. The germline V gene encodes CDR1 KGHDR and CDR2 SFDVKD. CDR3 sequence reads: CATSDSGLAGSTDTQYF. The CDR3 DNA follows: TGTGCCACCAGTGATTCGGGACTAGCGGGGAGCACAGATACGCAGTATTTT.

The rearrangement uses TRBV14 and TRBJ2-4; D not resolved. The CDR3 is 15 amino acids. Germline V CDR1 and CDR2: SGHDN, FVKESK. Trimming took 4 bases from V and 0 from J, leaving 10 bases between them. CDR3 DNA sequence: TGTGCCAGCAGCCTAACCCGCCTAGCCAAAAACATTCAGTACTTC. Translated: CASSLTRLAKNIQYF.

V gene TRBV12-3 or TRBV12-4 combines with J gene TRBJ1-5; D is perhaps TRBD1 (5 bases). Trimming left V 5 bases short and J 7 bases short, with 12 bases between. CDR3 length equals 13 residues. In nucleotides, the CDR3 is TGTGCCAGCAGTCCTAGGGGCAGGCAGCCCCAGCATTTT. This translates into CASSPRGRQPQHF.

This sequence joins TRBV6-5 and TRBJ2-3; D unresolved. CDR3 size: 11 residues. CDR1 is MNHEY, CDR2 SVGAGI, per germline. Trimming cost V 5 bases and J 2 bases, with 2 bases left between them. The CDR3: CASSHTDTQYF. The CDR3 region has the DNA TGTGCCAGCAGTCACACAGATACGCAGTATTTT.

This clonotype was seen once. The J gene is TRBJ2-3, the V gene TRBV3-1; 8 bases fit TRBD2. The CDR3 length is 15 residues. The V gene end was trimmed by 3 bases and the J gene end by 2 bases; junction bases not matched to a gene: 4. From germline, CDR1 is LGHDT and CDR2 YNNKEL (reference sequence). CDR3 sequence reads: CASSHSGKVTDTQYF. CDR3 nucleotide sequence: TGTGCCAGCAGCCATAGCGGGAAGGTCACAGATACGCAGTATTTT.